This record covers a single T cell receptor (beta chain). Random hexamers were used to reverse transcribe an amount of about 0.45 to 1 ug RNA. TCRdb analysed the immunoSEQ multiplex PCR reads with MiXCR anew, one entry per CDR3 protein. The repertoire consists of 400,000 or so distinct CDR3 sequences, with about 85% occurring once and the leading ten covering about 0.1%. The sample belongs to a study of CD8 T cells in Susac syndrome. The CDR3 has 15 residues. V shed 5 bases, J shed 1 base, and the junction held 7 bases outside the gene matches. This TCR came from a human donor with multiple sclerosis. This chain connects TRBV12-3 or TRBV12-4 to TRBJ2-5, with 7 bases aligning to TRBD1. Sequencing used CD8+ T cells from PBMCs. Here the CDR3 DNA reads TGTGCCAGCAGTGCCACAGGGGTCTCCCAAGAGACCCAGTACTTC. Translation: CASSATGVSQETQYF.